Detailed here is one TCR beta chain. Its antigen is still unknown. This may be a read error, as it is one base from a much larger clone. The data were obtained in a study of glioma-infiltrating T cells. V was clipped by 7 bases and J by 2 bases, with 12 bases between them. The germline V gene encodes CDR1 MNHEY and CDR2 SVGEGT. This CDR3 spans 13 amino acids. The iRepertoire nested amplicon-rescue multiplex PCR amplified TCR alpha and beta CDR3s from RNA. For one-step reverse transcription and amplification, roughly 85-450 ng of tissue mRNA or PBMC total RNA was used. TCRdb redid the calling of the multiplex PCR reads with MiXCR, one entry per CDR3 protein. The table lists 20,000 to 25,000 distinct CDR3 sequences, under 30% of them singletons. Findings of the study overall: Non-neoplastic patients had below-expected tissue-blood divergence, while all gliomas exceeded expectation.

Sequenced input: glioma tissue, nonneoplastic brain tissue, or PBMCs (not recorded which). This chain uses TRBV6-2 or TRBV6-3 with TRBJ2-7; D may be TRBD1 (5 bases). The receptor was isolated from a human donor with low-grade glioma or glioblastoma, undergoing nonglioma brain surgery, or in good health (not recorded which). For the CDR3, the DNA is TGTGCCAGCAATTCTTCAGGGCCCTACGAGCAGTACTTC. Translated, it gives CASNSSGPYEQYF.